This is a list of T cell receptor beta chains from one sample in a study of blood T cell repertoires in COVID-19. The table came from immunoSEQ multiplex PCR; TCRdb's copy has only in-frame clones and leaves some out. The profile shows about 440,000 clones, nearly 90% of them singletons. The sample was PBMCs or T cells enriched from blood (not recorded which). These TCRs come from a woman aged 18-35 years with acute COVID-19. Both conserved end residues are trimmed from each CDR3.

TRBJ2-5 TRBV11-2 ASSLDNQETQY
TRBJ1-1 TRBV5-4 ASIPTSRTEAF
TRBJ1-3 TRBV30 AWSVGGGGGTIY
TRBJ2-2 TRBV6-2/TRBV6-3 ASSYSIHLNTGELF
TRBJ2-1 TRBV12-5 ASGLVRSGDNEQF
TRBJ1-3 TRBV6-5 ASSRDRETGNTIY
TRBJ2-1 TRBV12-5 ASGPSRDGNEQF
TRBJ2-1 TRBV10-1 ASSDGAGGPYNEQF
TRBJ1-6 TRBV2 ASRADRGNSPLH
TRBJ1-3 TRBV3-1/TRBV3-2 ASSPGGIGNTIY
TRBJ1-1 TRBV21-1 ASSKLLHAGQVRAF
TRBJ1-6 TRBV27 ASSRSGFRDSPLH
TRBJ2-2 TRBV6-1 ASSGLDRGRIGELF
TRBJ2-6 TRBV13 ASSPGTGVSGANVLT
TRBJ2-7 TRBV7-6 ASSLGDRGYEQY
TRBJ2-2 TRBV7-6 ASSKIWTAPNTGELF
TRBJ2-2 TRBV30 AWSALAGLVGELF
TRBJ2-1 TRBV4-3 ASSQWTSYEQF
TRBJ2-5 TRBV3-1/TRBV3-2 ASSRLSNIGVKTQY
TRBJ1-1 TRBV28 ASRTGTENTEAF
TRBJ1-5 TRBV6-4 ASSEQPHEPQH
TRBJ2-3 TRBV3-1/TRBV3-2 ASSQGLAGGATDTQY
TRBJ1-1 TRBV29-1 SVKQGATEAF
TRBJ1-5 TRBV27 ASSLRIGGSVNQPQH
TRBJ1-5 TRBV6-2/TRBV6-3 ASSYLYGNQPQH
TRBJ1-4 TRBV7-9 ASSSLDEKLF
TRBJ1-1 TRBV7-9 ASSLIGFGASNTEAF
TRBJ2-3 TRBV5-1 ASSLARGFPTDTQY
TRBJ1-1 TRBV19 ASSIGGTNTEAF
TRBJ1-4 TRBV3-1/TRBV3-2 ASSTTGGQFIKKLF
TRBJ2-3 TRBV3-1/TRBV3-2 ASSQEASGRDTQY
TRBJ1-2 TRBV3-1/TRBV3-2 ASSPDRTGVLNGYT
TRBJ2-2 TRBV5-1 ASSPRQGWPTRELF
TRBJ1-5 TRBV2 ASSERGQPQH
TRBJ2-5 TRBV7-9 ASSLSGQSQETQY
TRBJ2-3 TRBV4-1 ASSQLDILSTDTQY
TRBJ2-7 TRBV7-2 ASSLKSRTGNRVAYEQY
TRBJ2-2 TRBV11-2 ASSLAGQGGRRGGELF
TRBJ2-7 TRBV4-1 ASSPGLNNAYEQY
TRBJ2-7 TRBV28 ASSSTGGLAYEQY
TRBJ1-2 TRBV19 ASSMGGASYGYT
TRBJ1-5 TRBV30 ALGGLQPQH
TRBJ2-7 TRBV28 ASSLSVGVNEQY
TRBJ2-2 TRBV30 AWSRGPGELF
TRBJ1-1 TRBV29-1 SVVNSLEAEAF
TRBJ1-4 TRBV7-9 ASSLRTAEKLF
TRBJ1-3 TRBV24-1 ATSGWDSASGGNTIY
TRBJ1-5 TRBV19 ASSYGQLNQPQH
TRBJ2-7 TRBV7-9 ATPDPYEQY
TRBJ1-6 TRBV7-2 ASSLITGTRSPLH
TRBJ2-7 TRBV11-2 ASSAQLAGRHYEQY
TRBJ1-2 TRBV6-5 ASQGLGRGYGYT
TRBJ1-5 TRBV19 ASSITGIYSNQPQH
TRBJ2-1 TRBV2 ASAQGMDYNEQF
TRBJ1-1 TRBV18 ASSLLQISNMNTEAF
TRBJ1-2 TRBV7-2 ASVQGSANYGYT
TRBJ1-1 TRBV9 ASSQTGLRTEAF
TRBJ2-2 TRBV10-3 AISGVGQGGTGELF
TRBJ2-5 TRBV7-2 ASSLASPGGETQY